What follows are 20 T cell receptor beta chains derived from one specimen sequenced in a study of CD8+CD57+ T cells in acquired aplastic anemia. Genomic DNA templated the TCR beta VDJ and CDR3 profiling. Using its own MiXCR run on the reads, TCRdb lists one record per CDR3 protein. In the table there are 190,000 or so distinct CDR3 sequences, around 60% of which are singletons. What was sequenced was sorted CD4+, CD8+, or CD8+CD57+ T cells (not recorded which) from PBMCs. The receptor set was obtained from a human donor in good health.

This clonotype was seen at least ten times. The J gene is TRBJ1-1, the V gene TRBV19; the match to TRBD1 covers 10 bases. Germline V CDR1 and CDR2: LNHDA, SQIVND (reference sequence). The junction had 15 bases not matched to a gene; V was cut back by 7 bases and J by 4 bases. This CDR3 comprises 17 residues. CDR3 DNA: TGTGCCAGTATTCAAGCGGACAGGGGGATCAGTAGCACTGAAGCTTTCTTT. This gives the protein CASIQADRGISSTEAFF.

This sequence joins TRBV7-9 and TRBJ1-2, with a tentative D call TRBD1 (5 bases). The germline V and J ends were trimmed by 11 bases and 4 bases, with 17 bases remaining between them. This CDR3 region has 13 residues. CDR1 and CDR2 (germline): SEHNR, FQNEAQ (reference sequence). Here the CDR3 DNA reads TGTGCCTGCCCAAGACGGGGGGGCTATGGCTACACCTTC. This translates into CACPRRGGYGYTF.

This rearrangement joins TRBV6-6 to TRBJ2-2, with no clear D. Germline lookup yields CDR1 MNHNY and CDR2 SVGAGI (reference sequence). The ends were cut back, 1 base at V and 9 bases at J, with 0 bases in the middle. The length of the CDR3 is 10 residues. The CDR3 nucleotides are TGTGCCAGCAGTTACTGGGAGCTGTTTTTT. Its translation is CASSYWELFF.

CDR3 in DNA: TGTGCCAGCAGCTTAGTCCCTTCGGGGCTCCCTGAAGCTTTCTTT. This sequence encodes CASSLVPSGLPEAFF. V and J are TRBV7-8 and TRBJ1-1; D perhaps matches TRBD1 (5 bases). The CDR3 extends over 15 amino acids. V was trimmed by 1 base and J by 6 bases, leaving 15 bases between them. CDR1 is SGHVS, CDR2 FQNEAQ, per germline.

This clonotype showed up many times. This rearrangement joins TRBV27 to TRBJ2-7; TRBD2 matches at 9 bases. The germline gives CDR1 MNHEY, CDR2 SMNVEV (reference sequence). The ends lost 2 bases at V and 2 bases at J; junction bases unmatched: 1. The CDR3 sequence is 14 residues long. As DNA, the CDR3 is TGTGCCAGCAGTTTAGGGACTAGCCCCTACGAGCAGTACTTC. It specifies CASSLGTSPYEQYF.

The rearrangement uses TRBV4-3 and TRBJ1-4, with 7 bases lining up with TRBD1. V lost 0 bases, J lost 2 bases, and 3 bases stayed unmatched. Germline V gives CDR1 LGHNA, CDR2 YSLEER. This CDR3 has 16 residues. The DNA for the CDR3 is TGCGCCAGCAGCCAAGATTGGGGACAGACTAATGAAAAACTGTTTTTT. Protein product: CASSQDWGQTNEKLFF.

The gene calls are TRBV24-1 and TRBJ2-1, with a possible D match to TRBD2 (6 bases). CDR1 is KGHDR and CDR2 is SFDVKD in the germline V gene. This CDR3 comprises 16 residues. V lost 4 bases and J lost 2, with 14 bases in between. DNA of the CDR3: TGTGCCACCAGTGACAGGGACTTTGTGACCTACAATGAGCAGTTCTTC. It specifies CATSDRDFVTYNEQFF.

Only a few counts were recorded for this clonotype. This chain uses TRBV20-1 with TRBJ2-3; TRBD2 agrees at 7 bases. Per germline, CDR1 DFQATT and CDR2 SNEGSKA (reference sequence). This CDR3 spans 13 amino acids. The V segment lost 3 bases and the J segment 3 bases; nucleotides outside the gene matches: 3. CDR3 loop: CSARWRETDTQYF. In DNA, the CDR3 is TGCAGTGCTAGGTGGCGGGAGACAGATACGCAGTATTTT.

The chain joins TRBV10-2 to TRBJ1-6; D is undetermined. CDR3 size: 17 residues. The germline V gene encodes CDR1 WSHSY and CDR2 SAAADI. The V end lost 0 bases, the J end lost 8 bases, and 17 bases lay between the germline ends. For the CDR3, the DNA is TGCGCCAGCAGTGAGTCCGGGGTGTGGGTTTTCGATTCACCCCTCCACTTT. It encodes CASSESGVWVFDSPLHF.

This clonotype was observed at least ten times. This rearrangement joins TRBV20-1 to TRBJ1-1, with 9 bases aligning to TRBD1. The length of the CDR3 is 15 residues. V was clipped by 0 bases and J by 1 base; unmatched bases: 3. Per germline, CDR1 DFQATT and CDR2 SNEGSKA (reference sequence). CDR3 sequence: CSAREPGQGNTEAFF. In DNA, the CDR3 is TGCAGTGCTAGAGAACCGGGACAGGGGAACACTGAAGCTTTCTTT.

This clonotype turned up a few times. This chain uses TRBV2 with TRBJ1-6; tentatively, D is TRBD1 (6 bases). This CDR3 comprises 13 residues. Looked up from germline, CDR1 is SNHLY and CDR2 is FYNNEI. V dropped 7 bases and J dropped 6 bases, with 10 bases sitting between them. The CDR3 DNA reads TGTGCCAGCATGCAGGGGCCTAATTCACCCCTCCACTTT. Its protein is CASMQGPNSPLHF.

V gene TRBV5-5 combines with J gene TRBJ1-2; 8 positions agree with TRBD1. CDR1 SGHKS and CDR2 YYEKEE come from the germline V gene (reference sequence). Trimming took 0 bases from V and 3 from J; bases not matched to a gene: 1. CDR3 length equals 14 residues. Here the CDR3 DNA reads TGTGCCAGCAGCTTGGCAGGGGGCGACTATGGCTACACCTTC. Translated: CASSLAGGDYGYTF.

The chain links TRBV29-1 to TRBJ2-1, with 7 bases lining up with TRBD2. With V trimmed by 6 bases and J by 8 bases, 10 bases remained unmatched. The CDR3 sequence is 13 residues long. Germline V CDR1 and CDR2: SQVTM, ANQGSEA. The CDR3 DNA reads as TGCAGCGTAGCGGGACGGACGATTGATGAGCAGTTCTTC. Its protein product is CSVAGRTIDEQFF.

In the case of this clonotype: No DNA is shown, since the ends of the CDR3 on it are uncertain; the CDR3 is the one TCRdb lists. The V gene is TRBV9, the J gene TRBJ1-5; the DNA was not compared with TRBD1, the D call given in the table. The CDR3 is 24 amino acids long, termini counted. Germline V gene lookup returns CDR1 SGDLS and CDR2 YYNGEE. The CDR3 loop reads CASSVEGRTVAGEKLFFGSGTQHF.

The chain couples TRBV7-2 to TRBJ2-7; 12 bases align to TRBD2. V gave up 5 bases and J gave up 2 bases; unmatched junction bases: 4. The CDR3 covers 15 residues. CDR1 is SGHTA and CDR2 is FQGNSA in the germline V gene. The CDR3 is CASSTTSGGTYEQYF. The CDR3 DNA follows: TGTGCCAGCAGCACGACTAGCGGGGGCACCTACGAGCAGTACTTC.

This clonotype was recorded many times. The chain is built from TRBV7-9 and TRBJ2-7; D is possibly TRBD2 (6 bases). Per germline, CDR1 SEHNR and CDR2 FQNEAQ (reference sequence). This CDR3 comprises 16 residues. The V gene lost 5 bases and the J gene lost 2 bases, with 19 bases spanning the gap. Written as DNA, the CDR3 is TGTGCCAGCAGCCCCCGGGTTAGCGGAGCCCCCTACGAGCAGTACTTC. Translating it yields CASSPRVSGAPYEQYF.

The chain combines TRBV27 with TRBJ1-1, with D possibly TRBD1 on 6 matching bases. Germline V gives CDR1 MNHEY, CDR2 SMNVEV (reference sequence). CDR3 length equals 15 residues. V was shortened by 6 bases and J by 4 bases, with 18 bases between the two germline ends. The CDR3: CASRTRSGGATEAFF. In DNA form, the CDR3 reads TGTGCCAGCAGAACGCGGTCCGGGGGGGCCACTGAAGCTTTCTTT.

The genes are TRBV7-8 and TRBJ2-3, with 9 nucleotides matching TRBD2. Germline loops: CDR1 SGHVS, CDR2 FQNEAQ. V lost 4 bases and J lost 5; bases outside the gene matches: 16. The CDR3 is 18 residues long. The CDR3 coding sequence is TGTGCCAGCAGCTCGACCCGAGCACTAGCGGGTTTCAGAGATACGCAGTATTTT. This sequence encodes CASSSTRALAGFRDTQYF. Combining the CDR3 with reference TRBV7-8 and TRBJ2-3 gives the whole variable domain GAGVSQSPRYKVAKRGQDVALRCDPISGHVSLFWYQQALGQGPEFLTYFQNEAQLDKSGLPSDRFFAERPEGSVSTLKIQRTQQEDSAVYLCASSSTRALAGFRDTQYFGPGTRLTVL.

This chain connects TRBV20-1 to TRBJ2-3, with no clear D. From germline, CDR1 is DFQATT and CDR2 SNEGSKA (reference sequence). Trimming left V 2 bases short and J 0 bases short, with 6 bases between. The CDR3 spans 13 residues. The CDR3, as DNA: TGCAGTGCTAGACTAACTAGCACAGATACGCAGTATTTT. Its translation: CSARLTSTDTQYF.

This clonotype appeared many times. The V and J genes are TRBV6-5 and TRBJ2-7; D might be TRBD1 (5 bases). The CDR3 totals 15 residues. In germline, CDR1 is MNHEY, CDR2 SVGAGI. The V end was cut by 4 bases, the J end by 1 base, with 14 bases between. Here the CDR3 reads CASSFSLDSSYEQYF. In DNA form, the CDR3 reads TGTGCCAGCAGTTTTTCTTTAGACAGTTCCTACGAGCAGTACTTC.